A selection of T cell receptor beta chains follows, all from one sample in a study of T cell responses to AZD1222 COVID-19 vaccine. Profiled with immunoSEQ multiplex PCR; TCRdb holds only in-frame clones, not every one. The table includes 100,000 to 150,000 clones, 89% detected once. Source: peripheral blood, taken on day 0 of AZD1222 vaccination. Every receptor here comes from an adult in good health. Both conserved end residues are part of each CDR3. A D gene is named only where the DNA matches it firmly. Size is omitted from some rows. Given values are once, few, many or a class for expanded clones.

>TRBJ1-2|.|TRBV29-1|.
TGCAGCGTTGACCTCAATAGACTTGGCTACACCTTC
CSVDLNRLGYTF
>TRBJ2-1|.|TRBV7-3|.
TGTGCCAGCAGCCAGGGGTCAGCCGCGAGACAGCAGTTCTTC
CASSQGSAARQQFF
>TRBJ2-2|.|TRBV28|.
TGTGCCAGCAGTTTATACTGGAGATCGGGCGGGGAGCTGTTTTTT
CASSLYWRSGGELFF
>TRBJ2-7|.|TRBV24-1|.
TGTGCCACCTCCTCTTCCATGGGGGTAAACTACGAGCAGTACTTC
CATSSSMGVNYEQYF
>TRBJ2-3|once|TRBV4-3|.
TGCGCCAGCAGCCAAGCTTGGGATTACGCAGATACGCAGTATTTT
CASSQAWDYADTQYF
>TRBJ1-6|.|TRBV6-5|TRBD1
TGTGCCAGCAGTTTGTGGACAGGGAGGAATTCACCCCTCCACTTT
CASSLWTGRNSPLHF
>TRBJ2-3|.|TRBV7-2|.
TGTGCCAGCAGCACCCTTCTCGGGACAGATACGCAGTATTTT
CASSTLLGTDTQYF
>TRBJ2-2|.|TRBV10-3|.
TGTGCCACGGGGATGGCGGGACTGACCGGGGAGCTGTTTTTT
CATGMAGLTGELFF
>TRBJ2-3|.|TRBV4-1|TRBD1
TGCGCCAGCAGCCAACCCGGGACAGGGAAAACAGATACGCAGTATTTT
CASSQPGTGKTDTQYF
>TRBJ1-2|.|TRBV28|.
TGTGCCAGCACCGCGGAGACATATGGCTACACCTTC
CASTAETYGYTF
>TRBJ1-2|.|TRBV12-3/TRBV12-4|.
TGTGCCAGCAGTTTCCCAAAGGGTGGCTACACCTTC
CASSFPKGGYTF
>TRBJ1-2|.|TRBV11-3|.
TGTGCCAGCAGCTTAGAGGGGCGTCAGGGGAACTATGGCTACACCTTC
CASSLEGRQGNYGYTF
>TRBJ1-2|.|TRBV19|TRBD1
TGTGCCAGTAGTCCACAGGGGTTGCCTAACTATGGCTACACCTTC
CASSPQGLPNYGYTF
>TRBJ2-1|.|TRBV6-5|TRBD2
TGTGCCAGCAGTTATAGGACTAGCGGCAACAATGAGCAGTTCTTC
CASSYRTSGNNEQFF
>TRBJ2-1|.|TRBV18|.
TGTGCCAGCTCACCACAAGGTGATGAGCAGTTCTTC
CASSPQGDEQFF
>TRBJ1-5|.|TRBV5-6|TRBD1
TGTGCCAGCAGCTTTAACAGGGGGAACCAGCCCCAGCATTTT
CASSFNRGNQPQHF
>TRBJ1-2|.|TRBV27|.
TGTGCCAGCAGTTTATATTCCGGCTATGGCTACACCTTC
CASSLYSGYGYTF
>TRBJ2-7|.|TRBV29-1|TRBD1
TGCAGCGTGCTACCGACCATACAGGGGGCGAGGTACGAGCAGTACTTC
CSVLPTIQGARYEQYF
>TRBJ1-6|.|TRBV2|.
TGTGCCAGCAGTGAGGACACCAGCGTGTCACCCCTCCACTTT
CASSEDTSVSPLHF
>TRBJ1-2|.|TRBV11-3|.
TGTGCCAGCGCCCCTGGACACCTCGACTATGGCTACACCTTC
CASAPGHLDYGYTF
>TRBJ2-7|.|TRBV5-4|.
TGTGCCAGCAGCTCGGGACAAATGTACGAGCAGTACTTC
CASSSGQMYEQYF
>TRBJ1-5|once|TRBV5-1|.
TGCGCCAGCAGCTTCGTGGGCGGCGGGGATCAGCCCCAGCATTTT
CASSFVGGGDQPQHF
>TRBJ1-1|.|TRBV24-1|TRBD1
TGTGCCACCAGTGAGGGAGGAGGGGGCCAGGACACTGAAGCTTTCTTT
CATSEGGGGQDTEAFF
>TRBJ2-7|once|TRBV30|TRBD2
TGTGCCTGGATCTCCGCGGGAGGGAACGAGCAGTACTTC
CAWISAGGNEQYF
>TRBJ1-3|few|TRBV7-9|.
TGTGCCAGCAGCTTGGGCAGGAGCTCTGGAAACACCATATATTTT
CASSLGRSSGNTIYF